The 32 T cell receptor beta chains in this list originate from one sample, sequenced in a study of T cell responses to AZD1222 COVID-19 vaccine (dated by TCRdb to the early 2020s). What this sample's time point label stands for: baseline before first vaccination. Receptor amplification or capture employed the immunoSEQ multiplex PCR assay. Drawn from immuneACCESS, this table holds only the in-frame rearrangements with V and J called that TCRdb kept. Clones are partly lost; checked studies trace under half to an unresolved V gene and leave the rest unexplained. Across this sample there are about 160,000 clones, with about 91% seen only once. The ten biggest clones cover 1.4% to 1.5% of the sample. The input for sequencing was peripheral blood, taken on day 0 of AZD1222 vaccination. These receptor sequences come from an adult in good health.

The chain couples TRBV12-5 to TRBJ1-1; tentatively, D is TRBD1 (5 bases). V was shortened by 2 bases and J by 1 base, with 8 bases between the two germline ends. The CDR3 is 14 amino acids. CDR1 is LGHNT, CDR2 FRNRAP, per germline. CDR3 residues: CASGLMDKNTEAFF. For the CDR3, the DNA is TGTGCTAGTGGTTTGATGGACAAGAACACTGAAGCTTTCTTT.

This chain joins TRBV30 and TRBJ1-2; maybe TRBD1 (6 bases). In germline, CDR1 is GTSNPN, CDR2 SVGIG (reference sequence). V gave up 6 bases and J gave up 4 bases, with 9 bases separating them. The CDR3 is 11 amino acids. This chain's CDR3 is CACRGFYGYTF. CDR3 nucleotides: TGTGCCTGCAGGGGATTCTATGGCTACACCTTC.

This clone appeared a single time. V is TRBV4-2 and J is TRBJ2-7, with 9 bases that match TRBD2. V dropped 5 bases and J dropped 2; count of bases not matched to a gene: 4. From germline, CDR1 is LGHNA and CDR2 YNFKEQ. CDR3 size: 14 residues. The CDR3 DNA sequence: TGTGCCAGCAGCGCGGGCGGGGGGGCCTACGAGCAGTACTTC. It codes for CASSAGGGAYEQYF.

This chain links TRBV6-5 with TRBJ1-6; no definite D call. Deletions cut 11 bases from V and 0 bases from J, with 8 bases between. There are 13 residues in the CDR3. The V gene's germline CDR1 is MNHEY and CDR2 SVGAGI. CDR3 sequence reads: CAGRSSYNSPLHF. CDR3 DNA sequence: TGTGCCGGCCGGAGCTCCTATAATTCACCCCTCCACTTT.

The chain combines TRBV11-3 with TRBJ2-5; TRBD2 matches at 7 bases. Germline CDR1 reads SGHNT; CDR2 reads YENEEA. This CDR3 region has 14 residues. J gave up 2 bases and V 1 base, and 1 base lay outside the gene matches. The CDR3 nucleotides are TGTGCCAGCAGCTTAGGGGGACTACAAGAGACCCAGTACTTC. This gives the protein CASSLGGLQETQYF. Full variable domain (remainder filled in from reference TRBV11-3 and TRBJ2-5): EAGVVQSPRYKIIEKKQPVAFWCNPISGHNTLYWYLQNLGQGPELLIRYENEEAVDDSQLPKDRFSAERLKGVDSTLKIQPAELGDSAVYLCASSLGGLQETQYFGPGTRLLVL.

The genes are TRBV19 and TRBJ1-2, with D possibly being TRBD1 (6 bases). CDR3 size: 13 residues. Trimming took off 3 bases at V and 8 bases at J, with 13 bases between the two ends. Germline V gene lookup returns CDR1 LNHDA and CDR2 SQIVND (reference sequence). The CDR3 sequence: CASSILQGYGYTF. The CDR3 nucleotides are TGTGCCAGTAGTATCTTACAGGGATACGGCTACACCTTC.

The J gene is TRBJ2-5, the V gene TRBV1; the table's D call of TRBD2 was not tested on the DNA. TRBV1 represents a pseudogene. The CDR3 is 18 residues long. The CDR3, as DNA: TGCACCAGCAGCCAAGGAGGACTAGCGGGGGGCGTCCAAGAGACCCAGTACTTC. Protein sequence: CTSSQGGLAGGVQETQYF.

The rearrangement links TRBV15 to TRBJ2-7, with 7 positions matching TRBD2. V shed 0 bases, J shed 3 bases, and the junction held 2 bases outside the gene matches. The CDR3 runs 14 residues. In germline, CDR1 is LNHNV, CDR2 YYDKDF (reference sequence). The CDR3 nucleotides are TGTGCCACCAGCAGAGATCCGGGAGGCTACGAGCAGTACTTC. It encodes CATSRDPGGYEQYF.

This chain uses TRBV15 with TRBJ1-5; D not certain. Per germline, CDR1 LNHNV and CDR2 YYDKDF (reference sequence). The CDR3 runs 16 residues. V lost 0 bases and J lost 0, with 9 bases in between. In DNA, the CDR3 is TGTGCCACCAGCAGAGATAGCCCAGCTAGCAATCAGCCCCAGCATTTT. Translated: CATSRDSPASNQPQHF.

The rearrangement uses TRBV28 and TRBJ1-6; D is undetermined. This CDR3 is built from 16 residues. With 6 bases removed from V and 0 bases from J, the gap between germline ends came to 12 bases. In germline, CDR1 is MDHEN, CDR2 SYDVKM. CDR3 amino acids: CASSPLGSSYNSPLHF. The CDR3 nucleotides are TGTGCCAGCAGCCCATTGGGGAGCTCCTATAATTCACCCCTCCACTTT. The complete variable domain, with remaining parts taken from reference TRBV28 and TRBJ1-6, reads DVKVTQSSRYLVKRTGEKVFLECVQDMDHENMFWYRQDPGLGLRLIYFSYDVKMKEKGDIPEGYSVSREKKERFSLILESASTNQTSMYLCASSPLGSSYNSPLHFGNGTRLTVT.

This rearrangement joins TRBV18 to TRBJ2-7, with unresolved D. V lost 2 bases and J lost 0, with 5 bases in between. From germline, CDR1 is KGHSH and CDR2 LQKENI. The CDR3 consists of 13 residues. CDR3 region: CASSPGNSYEQYF. CDR3 nucleotides: TGTGCCAGCTCACCAGGGAACTCCTACGAGCAGTACTTC.

V gene TRBV3-1 (or the pseudogene TRBV3-2) combines with J gene TRBJ1-3; D may be TRBD1 (6 bases). The CDR3 has 17 residues. Germline V gives CDR1 LGHDT, CDR2 YNNKEL (reference sequence). The V end lost 11 bases, the J end lost 3 bases, and 26 bases lay between the germline ends. The CDR3 sequence is CASRGGWTDHLGNTIYF. Written as DNA, the CDR3 is TGTGCCTCGCGGGGGGGATGGACAGATCATCTTGGAAACACCATATATTTT.

The J gene is TRBJ1-2, the V gene TRBV15; D ambiguous. Germline lookup yields CDR1 LNHNV and CDR2 YYDKDF (reference sequence). Trimming stripped 0 bases from V and 8 bases from J, with 13 bases between. This CDR3 is built from 14 residues. The DNA of the CDR3 is TGTGCCACCAGCAGAGATTTGACACCCCAAGGCTACACCTTC. Amino acids: CATSRDLTPQGYTF.

The chain employs TRBV2 and TRBJ2-5; 7 nucleotides agree with TRBD2. CDR1 is SNHLY, CDR2 FYNNEI, per germline. The CDR3 is made up of 14 amino acids. V lost 8 bases and J lost 4; bases outside the gene matches: 10. The CDR3 sequence is CASVSLWGGETQYF. In DNA, the CDR3 is TGTGCCAGCGTGAGCCTCTGGGGGGGAGAGACCCAGTACTTC.

The chain employs TRBV7-3 and TRBJ2-1, with TRBD2 identical over 14 bases. This CDR3 contains 17 residues. Germline CDR1 is SGHTA and CDR2 is FQGTGA. The V gene end was trimmed by 1 base and the J gene end by 10 bases; junction bases not matched to a gene: 9. CDR3 coding DNA: TGTGCCAGCAGCTTAAGGGGGGGACTAGCGGGAGATGTGGAGCAGTTCTTC. Translating it yields CASSLRGGLAGDVEQFF.

The rearrangement links TRBV6-5 to TRBJ2-1; 12 positions match TRBD2. V shed 6 bases, J shed 8 bases, and the junction held 8 bases outside the gene matches. There are 15 residues in the CDR3. Germline CDR1 reads MNHEY; CDR2 reads SVGAGI. The CDR3 is CASSLTSGSFHEQFF. For the CDR3, the DNA is TGTGCCAGCAGCCTGACTAGCGGGAGTTTCCATGAGCAGTTCTTC.

J is TRBJ2-7 and V is TRBV18, with D uncertain. Germline V gene sequence: CDR1 KGHSH, CDR2 LQKENI. The CDR3 runs to 16 residues. V dropped 1 base and J dropped 0 bases, with 13 bases sitting between them. DNA for the CDR3: TGTGCCAGCTCACCACAAATTAAGATGGGCTCCTACGAGCAGTACTTC. Its translation is CASSPQIKMGSYEQYF.

CDR3 sequence reads: CAWSSPAGSFSYGYTF. As DNA, the CDR3 is TGTGCCTGGAGTAGCCCTGCAGGGTCATTTTCCTATGGCTACACCTTC. This chain joins TRBV30 and TRBJ1-2, with D possibly matching TRBD1 (5 bases). V was clipped by 2 bases and J by 4 bases, with 20 bases between them. The germline gives CDR1 GTSNPN, CDR2 SVGIG (reference sequence). The CDR3 spans 16 residues.

V is TRBV9 and J is TRBJ2-1; 7 positions match TRBD2. This CDR3 has 16 amino acids. From germline, CDR1 is SGDLS and CDR2 YYNGEE. After removal of 0 bases from V and 4 bases from J, the junction contained 7 bases not matched to a gene. The CDR3 is CASSVDGGSLYNEQFF. CDR3 coding DNA: TGTGCCAGCAGCGTAGACGGCGGGAGTTTGTACAATGAGCAGTTCTTC. Full variable domain (remainder filled in from reference TRBV9 and TRBJ2-1): DSGVTQTPKHLITATGQRVTLRCSPRSGDLSVYWYQQSLDQGLQFLIQYYNGEERAKGNILERFSAQQFPDLHSELNLSSLELGDSALYFCASSVDGGSLYNEQFFGPGTRLTVL.

The CDR3: CASSSQGNHNEQFF. CDR3 DNA: TGTGCCAGCAGCTCCCAGGGGAACCACAATGAGCAGTTCTTC. The genes are TRBV7-6 and TRBJ2-1; D might be TRBD1 (6 bases). The CDR3 totals 14 residues. CDR1 is SGHVS, CDR2 FNYEAQ, per germline. V dropped 4 bases and J dropped 5 bases, with 12 bases sitting between them. The full variable domain, in which reference TRBV7-6 and TRBJ2-1 provide the parts outside the CDR3, is GAGVSQSPRYKVTKRGQDVALRCDPISGHVSLYWYRQALGQGPEFLTYFNYEAQQDKSGLPNDRFSAERPEGSISTLTIQRTEQRDSAMYRCASSSQGNHNEQFFGPGTRLTVL.

The V and J genes are TRBV5-1 and TRBJ1-4; 7 nucleotides match TRBD1. Germline CDR1 is SGHRS and CDR2 is YFSETQ. Losses at the gene ends were 4 bases for V and 7 bases for J; bases not matched to a gene: 10. The CDR3 totals 15 residues. The CDR3 DNA sequence: TGCGCCAGCAGCGCCGGAACAGGGGAGGGTGAAAAACTGTTTTTT. Its protein is CASSAGTGEGEKLFF. The full variable domain, its missing parts supplied by reference TRBV5-1 and TRBJ1-4, is KAGVTQTPRYLIKTRGQQVTLSCSPISGHRSVSWYQQTPGQGLQFLFEYFSETQRNKGNFPGRFSGRQFSNSRSEMNVSTLELGDSALYLCASSAGTGEGEKLFFGSGTQLSVL.

The chain is built from TRBV28 and TRBJ2-3; D might be TRBD2 (5 bases). This CDR3 spans 17 amino acids. Germline CDR1 reads MDHEN; CDR2 reads SYDVKM. Trimming took 1 base from V and 1 from J, leaving 15 bases between them. CDR3 sequence (DNA): TGTGCCAGCAGTTTATTTTCCAGCGGAATACGCACAGATACGCAGTATTTT. This codes for CASSLFSSGIRTDTQYF.

The J gene is TRBJ2-2, the V gene TRBV11-2; D is undetermined. The CDR3 is 13 residues long. The V and J ends lost 0 bases and 6 bases respectively, with 5 bases between them. Germline V lookup: CDR1 SGHAT, CDR2 FQNNGV. CDR3 nucleotide sequence: TGTGCCAGCAGCTTAGATACGGCCGGGGAGCTGTTTTTT. The encoded protein is CASSLDTAGELFF.

The chain combines TRBV28 with TRBJ1-6, with D uncertain. The CDR3 contains 12 residues. Germline assignment: CDR1 MDHEN and CDR2 SYDVKM. The V gene lost 2 bases and the J gene lost 7 bases, with 3 bases spanning the gap. The CDR3 region is CASSLNNSPLHF. As DNA, the CDR3 is TGTGCCAGCAGTTTAAACAATTCACCCCTCCACTTT.

The V and J genes are TRBV12-5 and TRBJ2-3; D might be TRBD1 or TRBD2, each matching 5 bases. V lost 1 base and J 1 base, leaving 9 bases between the germline ends. CDR1 and CDR2 from the germline V gene are LGHNT and FRNRAP. CDR3 length: 15 residues. CDR3 region: CASGLEGTRTDTQYF. In DNA form, the CDR3 reads TGTGCTAGTGGTTTGGAAGGGACCCGCACAGATACGCAGTATTTT.

The rearrangement joins TRBV6-5 to TRBJ1-2; 7 bases match TRBD1. From germline, CDR1 is MNHEY and CDR2 SVGAGI. V lost 5 bases to trimming and J lost 7 bases; unmatched junction nucleotides: 13. The CDR3 totals 15 residues. The CDR3 region has the DNA TGTGCCAGCAGTAAGACAGGGTCCCCGGAGGGTGGCTACACCTTC. Translated: CASSKTGSPEGGYTF.

This chain joins TRBV7-9 and TRBJ1-3, with D uncertain. Germline V gives CDR1 SEHNR, CDR2 FQNEAQ (reference sequence). Trimming pared 2 bases from V and 0 bases from J, leaving 8 bases between. The CDR3 sequence is 15 residues long. DNA of the CDR3: TGTGCCAGCAGCTTACCCGGCAGCTCTGGAAACACCATATATTTT. Translated, it gives CASSLPGSSGNTIYF.

The chain employs TRBV19 and TRBJ1-1; 7 bases match TRBD1. Germline V lookup: CDR1 LNHDA, CDR2 SQIVND (reference sequence). The length of the CDR3 is 13 residues. J gave up 1 base and V 8 bases, and 4 bases lay outside the gene matches. The CDR3 coding sequence is TGTGCCAGTGGGACAGACCGGAACACTGAAGCTTTCTTT. This translates into CASGTDRNTEAFF.

The V gene is TRBV6-5, the J gene TRBJ1-1; D ambiguous. The length of the CDR3 is 15 residues. V lost 4 bases and J 0 bases, leaving 12 bases between the germline ends. CDR1 MNHEY and CDR2 SVGAGI come from the germline V gene. The CDR3 DNA reads as TGTGCCAGCAGTTTCTTCGGGTATATGAACACTGAAGCTTTCTTT. Its protein is CASSFFGYMNTEAFF.

The chain combines TRBV5-1 with TRBJ2-7; TRBD1 matches at 9 bases. V lost 6 bases, J lost 6 bases, and 22 bases stayed unmatched. The length of the CDR3 is 18 residues. In germline, CDR1 is SGHRS, CDR2 YFSETQ. CDR3 sequence: CASTVTGGAEKKRIEQYF. The CDR3 region has the DNA TGCGCCAGCACCGTCACAGGGGGCGCGGAGAAGAAACGGATCGAGCAGTACTTC.

The V gene is TRBV3-1 (or the pseudogene TRBV3-2), the J gene TRBJ1-2, with 7 bases fitting TRBD1. The CDR3 has 15 amino acids. Unmatched junction bases numbered 10, after V lost 4 bases and J lost 5 bases. CDR1 LGHDT and CDR2 YNNKEL come from the germline V gene (reference sequence). In nucleotides, the CDR3 is TGTGCCAGCAGCCCTCGGGACAGTTACCCTTATGGCTACACCTTC. This codes for CASSPRDSYPYGYTF.

The DNA for the CDR3 is TGTGCCAGCAAAGCTATGGGGGGGGACATCGCCAATCAGCCCCAGCATTTT. Amino acids: CASKAMGGDIANQPQHF. The chain combines TRBV25-1 with TRBJ1-5; D possibly corresponds to TRBD1 (6 bases). Germline CDR1 is MGHDK and CDR2 is SYGVNS. Between the trimmed V and J ends, which lost 7 bases and 3 bases, there was a span of 22 bases. The length of the CDR3 is 17 residues.